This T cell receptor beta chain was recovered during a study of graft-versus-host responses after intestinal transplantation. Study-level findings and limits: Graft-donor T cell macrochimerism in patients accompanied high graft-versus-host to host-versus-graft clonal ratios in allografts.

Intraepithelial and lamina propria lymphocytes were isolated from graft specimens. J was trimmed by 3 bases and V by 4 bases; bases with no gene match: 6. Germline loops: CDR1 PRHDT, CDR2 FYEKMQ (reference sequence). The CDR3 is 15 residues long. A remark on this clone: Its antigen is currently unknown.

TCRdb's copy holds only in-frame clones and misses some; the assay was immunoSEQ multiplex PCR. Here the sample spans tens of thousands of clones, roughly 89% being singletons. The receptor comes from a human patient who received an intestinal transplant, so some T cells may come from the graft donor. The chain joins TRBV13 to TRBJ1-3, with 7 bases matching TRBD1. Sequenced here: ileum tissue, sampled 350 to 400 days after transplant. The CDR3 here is CASSSTGSSGNTIYF. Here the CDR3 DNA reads TGTGCCAGCAGCTCGACAGGGAGCAGTGGAAACACCATATATTTT.